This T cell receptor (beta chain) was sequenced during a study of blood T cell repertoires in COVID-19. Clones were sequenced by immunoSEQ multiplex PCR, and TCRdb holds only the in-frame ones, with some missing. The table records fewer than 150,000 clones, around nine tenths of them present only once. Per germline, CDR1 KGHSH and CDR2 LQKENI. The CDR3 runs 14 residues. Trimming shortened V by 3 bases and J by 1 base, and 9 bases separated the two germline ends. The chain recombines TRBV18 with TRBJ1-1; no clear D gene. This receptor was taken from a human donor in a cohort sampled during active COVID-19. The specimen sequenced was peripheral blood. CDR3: CASSPVHWNTEAFF. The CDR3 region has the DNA TGTGCCAGCTCACCTGTACATTGGAACACTGAAGCTTTCTTT.